The TCR beta chain under discussion was sequenced for a study of blood T cell repertoires in COVID-19. Study information: PBMCs, B-cell-depleted T cells, or T cells provided the cDNA or gDNA that made up the material.

Sequenced by immunoSEQ multiplex PCR; TCRdb stores in-frame clones only, minus some. In the table there are just under 150,000 clones, about 87% of which are singletons. CDR3 length: 14 residues. Germline V gene sequence: CDR1 KGHSH, CDR2 LQKENI. With 3 bases removed from V and 6 bases from J, the gap between germline ends came to 11 bases. This chain links TRBV18 with TRBJ2-2; D unresolved. The TCR originated in a woman between 45 and 65 years old with active or convalescent COVID-19. Sequenced material: peripheral blood. The CDR3 region is CASSPRSNPGELFF. DNA of the CDR3: TGTGCCAGCTCACCCCGCAGTAACCCCGGGGAGCTGTTTTTT.